The 32 T cell receptor beta chains presented below share a single source sample, sequenced in a study of CD4 T cells in relation to SARS-CoV-2 and coronaviruses. Unexposed donor CD4+ T cells date from about 2011-2019, before the COVID-19 pandemic. After approximately ten days of culture, CD4+ T cells were isolated. Assay used: immunoSEQ multiplex PCR; TCRdb lists only in-frame clones, some missing. Altogether about 26,000 clones are present, roughly 82% being singletons, with the ten largest covering about 10%. Which antigens these TCRs recognize remains unknown. The sample comprised CD4+ T cells from PBMCs, cultured in vitro. The receptors come from a human donor in good health.

A single count supports this clone. DNA for the CDR3: TGTGCCAGCAGTGAATGGCAGGGGGCCGGAGATACGCAGTATTTT. It is translated as CASSEWQGAGDTQYF. The chain employs TRBV6-1 and TRBJ2-3; 8 bases fit TRBD1. The V gene's germline CDR1 is MNHNS and CDR2 SASEGT. V was clipped by 2 bases and J by 5 bases; unmatched bases: 6. The CDR3 is 15 residues long.

The rearrangement joins TRBV7-2 to TRBJ2-2, with TRBD2 identical over 11 bases. V lost 1 base to trimming and J lost 4 bases; unmatched junction nucleotides: 5. Germline CDR1 and CDR2: SGHTA and FQGNSA. The CDR3 is 17 amino acids. This CDR3 is CASSLVSGRALTGELFF. CDR3 in DNA: TGTGCCAGCAGCTTAGTTAGCGGGAGGGCCCTCACCGGGGAGCTGTTTTTT.

CDR3 residues: CASHNRWDSEGNEKLFF. CDR3 nucleotides: TGTGCCAGCCACAACAGATGGGACTCCGAGGGTAATGAAAAACTGTTTTTT. V gene TRBV19 combines with J gene TRBJ1-4, with TRBD1 as a possible D gene (5 bases). Germline CDR1 is LNHDA and CDR2 is SQIVND (reference sequence). Deletions cut 9 bases from V and 4 bases from J, with 24 bases between. This CDR3 contains 17 residues. Full variable domain (remainder filled in from reference TRBV19 and TRBJ1-4): DGGITQSPKYLFRKEGQNVTLSCEQNLNHDAMYWYRQDPGQGLRLIYYSQIVNDFQKGDIAEGYSVSREKKESFPLTVTSAQKNPTAFYLCASHNRWDSEGNEKLFFGSGTQLSVL.

CDR3 nucleotides: TGTGCCAGCAGTTGGGACAGGGGAGCAGAGACCCAGTACTTC. It specifies CASSWDRGAETQYF. The chain is built from TRBV6-5 and TRBJ2-5; 10 nucleotides align to TRBD1. Trimming at V came to 4 bases and at J to 4 bases, leaving 3 bases not matched to a gene. This CDR3 contains 14 residues. Germline values: CDR1 MNHEY, CDR2 SVGAGI.

The count of this clone is one. This chain connects TRBV14 to TRBJ2-1; possibly TRBD2 for D (7 bases). V was clipped by 1 base and J by 10 bases, with 11 bases between them. Germline V gene sequence: CDR1 SGHDN, CDR2 FVKESK. This CDR3 contains 13 residues. The CDR3 DNA reads as TGTGCCAGCAGCCAAGGGGGGGGCCGGGAGCAGTTCTTC. It encodes CASSQGGGREQFF.

This clone has just a few counts. This rearrangement joins TRBV7-9 to TRBJ1-1; unclear D gene. The CDR3 is made up of 15 amino acids. Trimming left V 5 bases short and J 6 bases short, with 19 bases between. The germline V gene has CDR1 SEHNR and CDR2 FQNEAQ (reference sequence). Here the CDR3 reads CASSPKERVSPEAFF. CDR3 nucleotide sequence: TGTGCCAGCAGCCCGAAGGAACGGGTTAGCCCTGAAGCTTTCTTT.

A few counts support this clone. This sequence joins TRBV7-9 and TRBJ1-1, with a possible D match to TRBD1 (5 bases). Per the germline V gene, CDR1 is SEHNR and CDR2 is FQNEAQ (reference sequence). There are 15 residues in the CDR3. Trimming left V 5 bases short and J 0 bases short, with 13 bases between. The chain's CDR3 is CASSPGGGVNTEAFF. The CDR3 DNA follows: TGTGCCAGCAGCCCCGGGGGTGGGGTGAACACTGAAGCTTTCTTT.

Only a few counts were recorded for this clone. Compared with germline, one end of the junction differs, possibly owing to a read error. The chain couples TRBV7-7 to TRBJ2-1; TRBD2 aligns across 10 bases. Germline V gives CDR1 SSHAT, CDR2 FNYEAQ (reference sequence). The CDR3 has 16 amino acids. CDR3 nucleotides: TGTGCTAGCAGCCCGGACAGGGCTAGCGGGAGTGCGGAGCAGTTCTTC. Amino acid sequence: CASSPDRASGSAEQFF.

This rearrangement joins TRBV5-1 to TRBJ2-1; a possible D gene is TRBD2 (6 bases). Germline V gene data show CDR1 as SGHRS and CDR2 as YFSETQ. The CDR3 runs 15 residues. Trimming cost V 0 bases and J 4 bases, with 11 bases left between them. CDR3 amino acids: CASSLDGEAYNEQFF. The CDR3 DNA reads as TGCGCCAGCAGCTTGGACGGGGAGGCTTACAATGAGCAGTTCTTC.

V gene TRBV18 combines with J gene TRBJ2-2; D uncertain. CDR1 is KGHSH, CDR2 LQKENI, per germline. V was pared by 5 bases and J by 4 bases, with 17 bases between. The CDR3 loop spans 16 amino acids. The CDR3 reads CASSTTVVGSTGELFF. CDR3 DNA: TGTGCCAGCTCAACAACCGTGGTAGGAAGCACCGGGGAGCTGTTTTTT.

There are a few counts of this clone. The V call is TRBV14, the J call TRBJ1-4; no reliable D call. Germline V gene sequence: CDR1 SGHDN, CDR2 FVKESK. V lost 0 bases and J 0 bases, leaving 8 bases between the germline ends. This CDR3 spans 16 amino acids. CDR3 loop: CASSQDRAATNEKLFF. Here the CDR3 DNA reads TGTGCCAGCAGCCAAGATCGGGCCGCAACTAATGAAAAACTGTTTTTT. Looking up the rest from reference TRBV14 and TRBJ1-4 gives the full variable domain: EAGVTQFPSHSVIEKGQTVTLRCDPISGHDNLYWYRRVMGKEIKFLLHFVKESKQDESGMPNNRFLAERTGGTYSTLKVQPAELEDSGVYFCASSQDRAATNEKLFFGSGTQLSVL.

The rearrangement uses TRBV7-2 and TRBJ1-2, with D unclear. CDR1 SGHTA and CDR2 FQGNSA come from the germline V gene. Trimming took 5 bases from V and 8 from J, leaving 9 bases between them. The CDR3 runs to 11 residues. CDR3 amino acids: CASSALRGYTF. The CDR3 nucleotides read TGTGCCAGCAGCGCCCTTCGAGGCTACACCTTC.

In this sample, this clone turned up a few times. This chain joins TRBV6-5 and TRBJ1-2, with 11 positions matching TRBD1. Trimming took 6 bases from V and 5 from J; bases not matched to a gene: 5. Per the germline V gene, CDR1 is MNHEY and CDR2 is SVGAGI. CDR3 size: 14 residues. CDR3 sequence (DNA): TGTGCCAGCAGCTCCGGGACAGGGGGATATGGCTACACCTTC. It translates to CASSSGTGGYGYTF.

V and J are TRBV11-3 and TRBJ2-1; D uncertain. Germline V CDR1 and CDR2: SGHNT, YENEEA. The CDR3 has 14 amino acids. V dropped 1 base and J dropped 1 base, with 5 bases sitting between them. The CDR3 is CASSLGGSYNEQFF. The CDR3 DNA follows: TGTGCCAGCAGCTTAGGGGGTTCCTACAATGAGCAGTTCTTC.

The CDR3 nucleotides are TGTGCCAGCAGCCCCCGGGGGGAGGGAGATACGCAGTATTTT. It is translated as CASSPRGEGDTQYF. The chain couples TRBV9 to TRBJ2-3, with 7 positions matching TRBD2. The CDR3 runs 14 residues. Germline V gives CDR1 SGDLS, CDR2 YYNGEE. V lost 4 bases and J lost 5; bases outside the gene matches: 7.

The chain couples TRBV6-5 to TRBJ2-2, with 8 bases that match TRBD2. Losses at the gene ends were 4 bases for V and 8 bases for J; bases not matched to a gene: 9. Germline V gene lookup returns CDR1 MNHEY and CDR2 SVGAGI. The CDR3 has 15 residues. CDR3 bases: TGTGCCAGCAGTTCCCCGGGACTAGGGGAGGGGGAGCTGTTTTTT. Amino acid sequence: CASSSPGLGEGELFF.

CDR3 in DNA: TGTGCCAGCAGCTTGGGTGGGGACTATGGCTACACCTTC. Translating it yields CASSLGGDYGYTF. The rearrangement uses TRBV12-3 or TRBV12-4 and TRBJ1-2; D remains unclear. This CDR3 comprises 13 residues. V was clipped by 6 bases and J by 3 bases, with 11 bases between them.

This clone was observed a handful of times. The rearrangement uses TRBV2 and TRBJ1-2; TRBD1 is a possible D gene (5 bases). V was clipped by 3 bases and J by 5 bases, with 10 bases between them. Germline loops: CDR1 SNHLY, CDR2 FYNNEI. This CDR3 contains 13 residues. CDR3 amino acids: CASSEKTVYGYTF. CDR3 nucleotides: TGTGCCAGCAGTGAGAAGACAGTTTATGGCTACACCTTC.

The chain recombines TRBV10-3 with TRBJ1-5; TRBD1 is a possible D gene (5 bases). V was trimmed by 10 bases and J by 3 bases, leaving 13 bases between them. The CDR3 covers 13 residues. The germline gives CDR1 ENHRY, CDR2 SYGVKD. CDR3 bases: TGTGCCAGCGGCGACAGATTCAATCAGCCCCAGCATTTT. Translation gives CASGDRFNQPQHF.

V gene TRBV5-1 combines with J gene TRBJ2-1, with D possibly being TRBD1 (6 bases). V lost 4 bases, J lost 9 bases, and 20 bases lay in between. The CDR3 totals 15 residues. Looked up from germline, CDR1 is SGHRS and CDR2 is YFSETQ. As DNA, the CDR3 is TGCGCCAGCAGCACGACGACAGGACATAACGGTGAGCAGTTCTTC. Protein: CASSTTTGHNGEQFF.

The rearrangement links TRBV14 to TRBJ2-7, with 8 bases that match TRBD2. The CDR3 is 15 residues long. In germline, CDR1 is SGHDN, CDR2 FVKESK. Unmatched junction bases numbered 7, after V lost 1 base and J lost 5 bases. CDR3 protein: CASSQAIGRAHEQYF. The CDR3 bases are TGTGCCAGCAGCCAAGCTATCGGGAGGGCGCACGAGCAGTACTTC.

This clone was picked up a small number of times. The chain has TRBV19 and TRBJ2-6, with D maybe TRBD1 (6 bases). Trimming stripped 5 bases from V and 0 bases from J, with 14 bases between. The CDR3 is made up of 17 amino acids. Germline V gene sequence: CDR1 LNHDA, CDR2 SQIVND (reference sequence). The CDR3 sequence is CASSLRDKSSGANVLTF. The DNA of the CDR3 is TGTGCCAGTAGTCTCCGGGACAAAAGCTCTGGGGCCAACGTCCTGACTTTC. The full variable domain, in which reference TRBV19 and TRBJ2-6 provide the parts outside the CDR3, is DGGITQSPKYLFRKEGQNVTLSCEQNLNHDAMYWYRQDPGQGLRLIYYSQIVNDFQKGDIAEGYSVSREKKESFPLTVTSAQKNPTAFYLCASSLRDKSSGANVLTFGAGSRLTVL.

The chain has TRBV7-8 and TRBJ2-3, with D maybe TRBD1 (5 bases). Germline lookup yields CDR1 SGHVS and CDR2 FQNEAQ. The CDR3 has 14 residues. V shed 6 bases and J shed 3 bases, with 13 bases lying between them. The CDR3 nucleotides read TGTGCCAGCAGGCCAGACAAGGGGACAGATACGCAGTATTTT. Translating it yields CASRPDKGTDTQYF. Supplemented by reference TRBV7-8 and TRBJ2-3, the full variable domain reads GAGVSQSPRYKVAKRGQDVALRCDPISGHVSLFWYQQALGQGPEFLTYFQNEAQLDKSGLPSDRFFAERPEGSVSTLKIQRTQQEDSAVYLCASRPDKGTDTQYFGPGTRLTVL.

The CDR3 spells CASSQVPTSGGSRDQYF. Written as DNA, the CDR3 is TGTGCCAGCAGCCAAGTTCCGACTAGCGGGGGATCTCGGGACCAGTACTTC. This chain uses TRBV3-1 (or the pseudogene TRBV3-2) with TRBJ2-5, with 12 bases aligning to TRBD2. V trimming: 1 base; J trimming: 10 bases; junction bases outside the gene matches: 13. The CDR3 has 17 residues. Germline CDR1 LGHDT, CDR2 YNNKEL (reference sequence).

The chain has TRBV6-5 and TRBJ1-2; possibly TRBD1 for D (5 bases). Germline CDR1 reads MNHEY; CDR2 reads SVGAGI. V was pared by 2 bases and J by 4 bases, with 11 bases between. This CDR3 region has 14 residues. CDR3 sequence (DNA): TGTGCCAGCAGTTACGAAGGGGTAGGCTATGGCTACACCTTC. Translated: CASSYEGVGYGYTF.

The rearrangement uses TRBV3-1 (or the pseudogene TRBV3-2) and TRBJ1-6, with TRBD1 matching 7 bases. Germline V gives CDR1 LGHDT, CDR2 YNNKEL (reference sequence). Germline trimming cut 3 bases from V and 13 bases from J; bases unmatched to any gene: 3. CDR3 length equals 12 residues. CDR3 loop: CASSQQGGPLHF. CDR3 coding DNA: TGTGCCAGCAGCCAGCAGGGGGGGCCCCTCCACTTT.

This sequence joins TRBV7-2 and TRBJ2-7; weak D call: TRBD1 (6 bases). The CDR3 has 15 amino acids. Trimming shortened V by 5 bases and J by 0 bases, and 14 bases separated the two germline ends. Germline CDR1 SGHTA, CDR2 FQGNSA. In nucleotides, the CDR3 is TGTGCCAGCAGCCCCCAAGGACAGTCCTCCTACGAGCAGTACTTC. Residues: CASSPQGQSSYEQYF. The complete variable domain, with remaining parts taken from reference TRBV7-2 and TRBJ2-7, reads GAGVSQSPSNKVTEKGKDVELRCDPISGHTALYWYRQSLGQGLEFLIYFQGNSAPDKSGLPSDRFSAERTGGSVSTLTIQRTQQEDSAVYLCASSPQGQSSYEQYFGPGTRLTVT.

This chain uses TRBV12-3 or TRBV12-4 with TRBJ2-1; the D is unclear. V was clipped by 7 bases and J by 7 bases, with 8 bases between them. This CDR3 spans 11 amino acids. This chain's CDR3 is CASKFGNEQFF. The CDR3 nucleotides read TGTGCCAGCAAATTCGGAAATGAGCAGTTCTTC.

The chain employs TRBV20-1 and TRBJ2-1, with TRBD2 matching over 9 bases. The CDR3 has 15 amino acids. CDR1 is DFQATT and CDR2 is SNEGSKA in the germline V gene (reference sequence). V lost 3 bases and J lost 5; bases outside the gene matches: 8. Written as DNA, the CDR3 is TGCAGTGCTAGTTCCCAGCGGGGGGCGAACAATGAGCAGTTCTTC. It translates to CSASSQRGANNEQFF.

The V and J genes are TRBV2 and TRBJ1-1; no definite D call. Trimming pared 6 bases from V and 2 bases from J, leaving 13 bases between. Germline V lookup: CDR1 SNHLY, CDR2 FYNNEI. The CDR3 is made up of 14 amino acids. The CDR3 loop is CASRAVGGNTEAFF. DNA for the CDR3: TGTGCCAGCAGAGCTGTGGGCGGAAACACTGAAGCTTTCTTT.

The J gene is TRBJ1-1, the V gene TRBV5-1, with TRBD1 matching 8 bases. Trimming took 4 bases from V and 4 from J; bases not matched to a gene: 9. This CDR3 contains 15 residues. CDR1 is SGHRS, CDR2 YFSETQ, per germline. The CDR3 here is CASSIGQGRSTEAFF. As DNA, the CDR3 is TGCGCCAGCAGCATAGGACAGGGAAGGAGCACTGAAGCTTTCTTT.

This clone came up once. This rearrangement joins TRBV7-9 to TRBJ1-3; D perhaps matches TRBD1 (5 bases). V was trimmed by 5 bases and J by 2 bases, leaving 13 bases between them. The CDR3 runs to 15 residues. CDR1 and CDR2 from the germline V gene are SEHNR and FQNEAQ (reference sequence). CDR3 in amino acids: CASSPIGTAGNTIYF. CDR3 in DNA: TGTGCCAGCAGCCCGATCGGGACTGCTGGAAACACCATATATTTT.